This TCR beta chain was identified in a study of blood T cell repertoires in COVID-19. The data were produced by immunoSEQ multiplex PCR, yet TCRdb's version contains in-frame clones alone and is incomplete. This repertoire shows 430,000 or so clones, roughly 84% found once; its top ten account for approximately 1.5%. CDR1 MDHEN and CDR2 SYDVKM come from the germline V gene. Trimming took off 4 bases at V and 5 bases at J, with 19 bases between the two ends. The length of the CDR3 is 16 residues. Exposed volunteers were people who met a COVID-19 case within 2 weeks before study entry. This TCR was sampled from a young woman who had been exposed to COVID-19. The chain has TRBV28 and TRBJ2-3; possibly TRBD2 for D (6 bases). The sequencing input was PBMCs or T cells enriched from blood (not recorded which). The CDR3 DNA reads TGTGCCAGCAGTTCCGGGCGGCACGGGAGTTTAGATACGCAGTATTTT. Its protein is CASSSGRHGSLDTQYF. The full variable domain, its missing parts supplied by reference TRBV28 and TRBJ2-3, is DVKVTQSSRYLVKRTGEKVFLECVQDMDHENMFWYRQDPGLGLRLIYFSYDVKMKEKGDIPEGYSVSREKKERFSLILESASTNQTSMYLCASSSGRHGSLDTQYFGPGTRLTVL.